This passage covers 27 T cell receptor beta chains from one sample sequenced in a study of blood T cell repertoires in COVID-19. Method: immunoSEQ multiplex PCR; TCRdb's copy keeps in-frame clones and lacks some. The sample contains around 100,000 clones, approximately 90% of which appear only once. Source material: peripheral blood. Source of these receptors: a man in his fifties or sixties with active COVID-19.

The chain combines TRBV9 with TRBJ2-3; 8 positions agree with TRBD2. Trimming took 0 bases from V and 3 from J; bases not matched to a gene: 6. Per germline, CDR1 SGDLS and CDR2 YYNGEE. The length of the CDR3 is 16 residues. DNA for the CDR3: TGTGCCAGCAGCGTAGGACCAGCGGGGGCAACAGATACGCAGTATTTT. Encoded protein: CASSVGPAGATDTQYF.

The DNA for the CDR3 is TGTGCCACCAGTGACAACTTAGCGGGAGGAGGACAGAATGAGCAGTTCTTC. Translation: CATSDNLAGGGQNEQFF. The V and J genes are TRBV24-1 and TRBJ2-1; 10 bases align to TRBD2. Germline CDR1 KGHDR, CDR2 SFDVKD. This CDR3 is built from 17 residues. The trim removed 4 bases at V and 7 bases at J, leaving 12 bases unmatched.

The chain carries TRBV18 and TRBJ2-3; TRBD1 is a possible D gene (5 bases). The CDR3 has 14 residues. CDR1 is KGHSH, CDR2 LQKENI, per germline. V lost 2 bases to trimming and J lost 6 bases, with 12 bases between them. For the CDR3, the DNA is TGTGCCAGCTCACCAATAACAGGCCCGGATACGCAGTATTTT. Amino acid sequence: CASSPITGPDTQYF.

The gene calls are TRBV5-6 and TRBJ1-2, with a weak D call TRBD1 (5 bases). V lost 4 bases to trimming and J lost 5 bases, with 12 bases between them. Germline loops: CDR1 SGHDT, CDR2 YYEEEE. The CDR3 has 13 amino acids. CDR3 DNA: TGTGCCAGCAGCCCCGGACAAGATTATGGCTACACCTTC. This gives the protein CASSPGQDYGYTF.

This sequence joins TRBV24-1 and TRBJ1-5; 11 bases align to TRBD1. The CDR3 sequence is 16 residues long. Germline V gene data show CDR1 as KGHDR and CDR2 as SFDVKD. Unmatched junction bases numbered 6, after V lost 3 bases and J lost 6 bases. For the CDR3, the DNA is TGTGCCACCAGTGATGGACAGGGGGCGATGGCTCAGCCCCAGCATTTT. This encodes CATSDGQGAMAQPQHF.

The genes are TRBV24-1 and TRBJ2-3; 9 bases map to TRBD1. This CDR3 is 15 amino acids long. V gave up 4 bases and J gave up 3 bases; unmatched junction bases: 4. Germline-derived CDR1 and CDR2 are KGHDR and SFDVKD. CDR3 nucleotides: TGTGCCACCAGTGACCGACAGGGGGTAACAGATACGCAGTATTTT. This translates into CATSDRQGVTDTQYF.

V is TRBV11-2 and J is TRBJ1-4; the match to TRBD1 covers 7 bases. The CDR3 sequence is 16 residues long. CDR1 SGHAT and CDR2 FQNNGV come from the germline V gene. Unmatched junction bases numbered 6, after V lost 5 bases and J lost 0 bases. CDR3 in DNA: TGTGCCAGCAGCCCGACCCAGGGGGCAACTAATGAAAAACTGTTTTTT. It codes for CASSPTQGATNEKLFF.

The rearrangement joins TRBV7-2 to TRBJ2-7; TRBD1 matches 10 bases. The CDR3 totals 15 residues. V shed 3 bases, J shed 1 base, and the junction held 3 bases outside the gene matches. Germline V CDR1 and CDR2: SGHTA, FQGNSA. The CDR3 DNA follows: TGTGCCAGCAGCTTGGGACAGGGGCGTTCCTACGAGCAGTACTTC. Translated: CASSLGQGRSYEQYF.

The chain uses TRBV9 and TRBJ2-2, with 10 bases that match TRBD2. The CDR3 covers 16 residues. CDR1 and CDR2 (germline): SGDLS, YYNGEE. J gave up 2 bases and V 4 bases, and 5 bases lay outside the gene matches. In DNA, the CDR3 is TGTGCCAGCAGCTCCCGACTAGCGGGTAACACCGGGGAGCTGTTTTTT. It translates to CASSSRLAGNTGELFF.

V is TRBV19 and J is TRBJ2-3; D remains ambiguous. Trimming cost V 8 bases and J 1 base, with 4 bases left between them. The CDR3 extends over 11 amino acids. CDR1 LNHDA and CDR2 SQIVND come from the germline V gene (reference sequence). In DNA form, the CDR3 reads TGTGCCAGTCGCGGCACAGATACGCAGTATTTT. This gives the protein CASRGTDTQYF. Full variable domain (outside the CDR3, taken from reference TRBV19 and TRBJ2-3): DGGITQSPKYLFRKEGQNVTLSCEQNLNHDAMYWYRQDPGQGLRLIYYSQIVNDFQKGDIAEGYSVSREKKESFPLTVTSAQKNPTAFYLCASRGTDTQYFGPGTRLTVL.

The chain couples TRBV12-3 or TRBV12-4 to TRBJ2-7, with D tentatively TRBD1 (6 bases). V was clipped by 5 bases and J by 6 bases, with 11 bases between them. The CDR3 contains 12 residues. Written as DNA, the CDR3 is TGTGCCAGCAGTCCGGGACACACCGAGCAGTACGTC. It translates to CASSPGHTEQYV.

The chain uses TRBV7-9 and TRBJ2-3; 8 positions agree with TRBD2. Losses at the gene ends were 7 bases for V and 8 bases for J; bases not matched to a gene: 8. CDR1 and CDR2 from the germline V gene are SEHNR and FQNEAQ (reference sequence). There are 13 residues in the CDR3. This CDR3 is CASNTYLAGTQYF. CDR3 DNA: TGTGCCAGCAACACTTACCTAGCGGGTACGCAGTATTTT. The entire variable domain, with the rest obtained from reference TRBV7-9 and TRBJ2-3, is as follows: DTGVSQNPRHKITKRGQNVTFRCDPISEHNRLYWYRQTLGQGPEFLTYFQNEAQLEKSRLLSDRFSAERPKGSFSTLEIQRTEQGDSAMYLCASNTYLAGTQYFGPGTRLTVL.

This rearrangement joins TRBV5-1 to TRBJ2-3; 7 nucleotides agree with TRBD1. V was clipped by 4 bases and J by 2 bases; unmatched bases: 7. There are 15 residues in the CDR3. Germline CDR1 is SGHRS and CDR2 is YFSETQ. The CDR3 coding sequence is TGCGCCAGCAGCCATCGGACAGGTAACACAGATACGCAGTATTTT. It specifies CASSHRTGNTDTQYF.

The rearrangement links TRBV19 to TRBJ1-4; D is perhaps TRBD1 (6 bases). Trimming removed 5 bases at V and 7 bases at J, with 14 bases between. CDR1 and CDR2 (germline): LNHDA, SQIVND (reference sequence). The CDR3 totals 14 residues. Here the CDR3 DNA reads TGTGCCAGTAGTGATCAGGGGTGGATTGAAAAACTGTTTTTT. Translation: CASSDQGWIEKLFF.

This chain joins TRBV6-5 and TRBJ2-7, with D tentatively TRBD2 (6 bases). V was cut by 6 bases and J by 3 bases, with 18 bases left in between. Germline CDR1 reads MNHEY; CDR2 reads SVGAGI. The CDR3 has 15 residues. The CDR3 is CASRSLWVGGYEQYV. The CDR3 nucleotides are TGTGCCAGCAGATCCCTTTGGGTGGGGGGCTACGAGCAGTACGTC.

This chain links TRBV5-1 with TRBJ1-2, with D unclear. The CDR3 has 14 residues. Germline CDR1 SGHRS, CDR2 YFSETQ. The V end lost 0 bases, the J end lost 4 bases, and 10 bases lay between the germline ends. CDR3 nucleotides: TGCGCCAGCAGCTTGGAACCGGAGGCCTATGGCTACACCTTC. Protein product: CASSLEPEAYGYTF.

V gene TRBV6-6 combines with J gene TRBJ1-1, with D perhaps matching TRBD1 (5 bases). Germline assignment: CDR1 MNHNY and CDR2 SVGAGI (reference sequence). V shed 0 bases and J shed 1 base, with 9 bases lying between them. The CDR3 sequence is 15 residues long. The CDR3 region has the DNA TGTGCCAGCAGTTACTCACAGGCGCCGAACACTGAAGCTTTCTTT. It is translated as CASSYSQAPNTEAFF.

This rearrangement joins TRBV19 to TRBJ1-3; the D gene is possibly TRBD1 (5 bases). This CDR3 contains 13 residues. Germline V gene lookup returns CDR1 LNHDA and CDR2 SQIVND (reference sequence). V was trimmed by 5 bases and J by 5 bases, leaving 10 bases between them. Here the CDR3 DNA reads TGTGCCAGTAGTGCCCAGGGCCGAAACACCATATATTTT. It is translated as CASSAQGRNTIYF.

The chain joins TRBV6-5 to TRBJ2-7; 11 nucleotides align to TRBD1. Germline V gene sequence: CDR1 MNHEY, CDR2 SVGAGI. Trimming cost V 6 bases and J 6 bases; bases outside gene matches: 10. The CDR3 has 15 amino acids. For the CDR3, the DNA is TGTGCCAGCAGCGGGACAGGGGGTTCCCTACGCGAGCAGTACGTC. It encodes CASSGTGGSLREQYV.

The rearrangement links TRBV29-1 to TRBJ1-2; no clear D gene. V lost 2 bases to trimming and J lost 8 bases, with 9 bases between them. From germline, CDR1 is SQVTM and CDR2 ANQGSEA. The CDR3 is 11 amino acids. The CDR3: CSVERGNGYTF. As DNA, the CDR3 is TGCAGCGTTGAACGGGGTAACGGCTACACCTTC.

J is TRBJ2-5 and V is TRBV7-8; the match to TRBD2 covers 7 bases. Germline assignment: CDR1 SGHVS and CDR2 FQNEAQ. The CDR3 covers 14 residues. The junction had 10 bases not matched to a gene; V was cut back by 5 bases and J by 7 bases. In nucleotides, the CDR3 is TGTGCCAGCAGCCCGGGGAGGGAGTCCTGGACCCAGTACTTC. Its translation: CASSPGRESWTQYF.

Details on this clone: Here the CDR3 omits its conserved ending phenylalanine or tryptophan, so a read error is the likely source. The DNA is omitted, as the CDR3 cannot be located on it reliably, and the CDR3 follows TCRdb's listing. The rearrangement links TRBV5-1 to TRBJ1-1; the table's D call TRBD1 went unverified against the DNA. Both ends counted, the CDR3 spans 8 residues. The germline CDR1 and CDR2 sequences are SGHRS and YFSETQ. This CDR3 reads CASSLGWQ.

The chain employs TRBV19 and TRBJ2-2, with D possibly matching TRBD1 (6 bases). CDR3 length equals 13 residues. V was cut by 8 bases and J by 2 bases, with 9 bases left in between. Germline V CDR1 and CDR2: LNHDA, SQIVND (reference sequence). CDR3 amino acids: CASSTGNTGELFF. CDR3 nucleotide sequence: TGTGCCAGTTCGACAGGCAACACCGGGGAGCTGTTTTTT.

The rearrangement uses TRBV21-1 and TRBJ1-5; the table gives TRBD1 as D, unverified against the DNA. TRBV21-1 is annotated as a pseudogene. There are 15 residues in the CDR3. CDR3 in amino acids: CASSKSRYSNQPQHF. The CDR3 DNA follows: TGTGCCAGCAGCAAGTCCAGGTATAGCAATCAGCCCCAGCATTTT.

The V gene is TRBV27, the J gene TRBJ1-1, with no clear D. Trimming removed 2 bases from V and 4 bases from J, with 8 bases in between. Germline-derived CDR1 and CDR2 are MNHEY and SMNVEV (reference sequence). The CDR3 spans 13 residues. CDR3 sequence: CASSLGGVTEAFF. As DNA, the CDR3 is TGTGCCAGCAGTTTAGGCGGGGTCACTGAAGCTTTCTTT.

The chain combines TRBV2 with TRBJ1-6, with TRBD1 identical over 8 bases. The CDR3 spans 15 residues. With V trimmed by 3 bases and J by 10 bases, 8 bases remained unmatched. The germline CDR1 and CDR2 sequences are SNHLY and FYNNEI. In nucleotides, the CDR3 is TGTGCCAGCAGTGACGCCGGGACAGGTAACTCACCCCTCCACTTT. Translation gives CASSDAGTGNSPLHF.

V and J are TRBV29-1 and TRBJ2-1; D gene unclear. Deletions cut 6 bases from V and 4 bases from J, with 13 bases between. The CDR3 runs 13 residues. Germline V lookup: CDR1 SQVTM, CDR2 ANQGSEA. CDR3: CSVGPGSYNEQFF. As DNA, the CDR3 is TGCAGCGTGGGCCCCGGGTCTTACAATGAGCAGTTCTTC.